The count of the clone carrying this T cell receptor beta chain is one. Its antigen is unknown. The germline gene is not matched at one end of the junction; a read error may be the cause. The sample comes from a study of tumor and adjacent non-tumor tissue in lung cancer. Turning to the study itself: Stage I to III disease affected ten to eleven men and roughly five women aged roughly 31 to 85. Some 4.1 million productive TCRbeta reads were obtained per sample on average. General study results and limits: Compared with tumor, normal lung showed significantly lower TCR diversity. Higher tumor TCR diversity was associated with shorter survival.

A modified ARM-PCR protocol with three rounds of nested PCR amplified TCRbeta. TCRdb analysed the multiplex PCR reads with MiXCR anew, one entry per CDR3 protein. The table shows tens of thousands of distinct CDR3 sequences, with about 80% occurring only once. This CDR3 is built from 12 residues. CDR1 and CDR2 from the germline V gene are SGHAT and FQDESV (reference sequence). This sample's RNA came from whole unsorted tissue. More than 3 cm separated this lung sample from the edge of the tumor. The TCR originated in a man between 65 and 80 years old with non-small cell lung cancer. Source material: distant non-tumor lung tissue. The gene calls are TRBV11-1 and TRBJ2-7; D possibly matches TRBD1 or TRBD2 (5 bases each). DNA for the CDR3: TGTGACAGCGGCGCCCAGGGAGACGAGCAGTACTTC. Its translation: CDSGAQGDEQYF. The full variable domain, rest sourced from reference TRBV11-1 and TRBJ2-7, is EAEVAQSPRYKITEKSQAVAFWCDPISGHATLYWYRQILGQGPELLVQFQDESVVDDSQLPKDRFSAERLKGVDSTLKIQPAELGDSAMYLCDSGAQGDEQYFGPGTRLTVT.